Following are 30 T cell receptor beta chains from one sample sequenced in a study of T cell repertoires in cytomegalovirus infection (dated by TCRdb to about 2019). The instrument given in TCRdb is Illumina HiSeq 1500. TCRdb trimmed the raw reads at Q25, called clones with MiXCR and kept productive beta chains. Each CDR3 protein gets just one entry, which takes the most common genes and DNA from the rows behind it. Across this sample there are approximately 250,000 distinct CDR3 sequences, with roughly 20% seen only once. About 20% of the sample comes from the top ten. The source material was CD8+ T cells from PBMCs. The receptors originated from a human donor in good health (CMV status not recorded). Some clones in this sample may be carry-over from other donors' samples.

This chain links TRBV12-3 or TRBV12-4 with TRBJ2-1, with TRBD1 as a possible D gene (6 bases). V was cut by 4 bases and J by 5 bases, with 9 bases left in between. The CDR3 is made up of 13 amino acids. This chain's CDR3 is CASSYTGNNEQFF. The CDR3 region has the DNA TGTGCCAGCAGTTATACAGGGAACAATGAGCAGTTCTTC.

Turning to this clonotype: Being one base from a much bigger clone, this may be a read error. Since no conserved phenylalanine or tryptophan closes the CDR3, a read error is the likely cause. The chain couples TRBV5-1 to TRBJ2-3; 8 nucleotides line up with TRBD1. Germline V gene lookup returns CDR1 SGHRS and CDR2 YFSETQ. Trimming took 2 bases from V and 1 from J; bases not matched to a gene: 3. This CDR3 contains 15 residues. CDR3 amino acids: CASSFQGAGTDTQYS. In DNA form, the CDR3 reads TGCGCCAGCAGCTTTCAGGGGGCAGGCACAGATACGCAGTATTCT.

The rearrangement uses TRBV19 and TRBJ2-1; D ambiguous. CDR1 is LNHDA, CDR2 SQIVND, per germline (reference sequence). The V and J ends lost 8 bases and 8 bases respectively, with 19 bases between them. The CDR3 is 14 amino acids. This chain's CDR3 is CASAPRAPAHEQFF. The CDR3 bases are TGTGCCAGTGCCCCCCGGGCCCCGGCCCATGAGCAGTTCTTC.

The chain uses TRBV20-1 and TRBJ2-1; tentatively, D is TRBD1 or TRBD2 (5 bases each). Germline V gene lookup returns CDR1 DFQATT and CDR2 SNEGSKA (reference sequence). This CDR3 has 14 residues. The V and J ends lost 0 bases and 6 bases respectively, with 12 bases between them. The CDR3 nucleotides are TGCAGTGCTAGAGATCAGGGAGAGGCCAATGAGCAGTTCTTC. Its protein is CSARDQGEANEQFF.

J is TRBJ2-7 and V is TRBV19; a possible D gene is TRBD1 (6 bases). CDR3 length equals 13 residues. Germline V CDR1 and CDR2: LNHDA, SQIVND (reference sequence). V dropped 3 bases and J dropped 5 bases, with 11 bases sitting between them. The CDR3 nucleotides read TGTGCCAGTAGTATCGGGCGACAGGACGAGCAGTACTTC. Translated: CASSIGRQDEQYF.

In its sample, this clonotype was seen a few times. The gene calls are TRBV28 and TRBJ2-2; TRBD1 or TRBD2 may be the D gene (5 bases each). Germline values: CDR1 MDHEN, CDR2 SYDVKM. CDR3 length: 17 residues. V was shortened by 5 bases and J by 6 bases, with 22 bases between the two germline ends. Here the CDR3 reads CASSAGTTEGSAGELFF. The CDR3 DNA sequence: TGTGCCAGCAGTGCCGGGACCACAGAAGGGTCCGCCGGGGAGCTGTTTTTT. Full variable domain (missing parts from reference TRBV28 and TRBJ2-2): DVKVTQSSRYLVKRTGEKVFLECVQDMDHENMFWYRQDPGLGLRLIYFSYDVKMKEKGDIPEGYSVSREKKERFSLILESASTNQTSMYLCASSAGTTEGSAGELFFGEGSRLTVL.

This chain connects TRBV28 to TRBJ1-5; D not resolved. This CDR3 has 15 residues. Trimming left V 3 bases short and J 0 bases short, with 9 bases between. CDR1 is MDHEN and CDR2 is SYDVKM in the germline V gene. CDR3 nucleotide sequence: TGTGCCAGCAGTTTTCTTCGGGATAGCAATCAGCCCCAGCATTTT. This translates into CASSFLRDSNQPQHF.

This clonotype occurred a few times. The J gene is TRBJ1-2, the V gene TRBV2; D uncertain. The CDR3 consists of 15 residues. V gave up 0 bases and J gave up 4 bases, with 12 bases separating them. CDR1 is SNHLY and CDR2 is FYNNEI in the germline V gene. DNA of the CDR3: TGTGCCAGCAGTGAAGCGCTCAAGCTAACCTATGGCTACACCTTC. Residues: CASSEALKLTYGYTF.

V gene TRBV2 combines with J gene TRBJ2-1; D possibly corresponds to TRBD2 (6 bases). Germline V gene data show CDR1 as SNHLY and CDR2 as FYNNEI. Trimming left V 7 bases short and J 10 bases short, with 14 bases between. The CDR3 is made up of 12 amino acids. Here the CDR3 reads CASTGRGWEQFF. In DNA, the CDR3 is TGTGCCAGCACGGGTCGGGGGTGGGAGCAGTTCTTC.

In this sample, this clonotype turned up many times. The CDR3 DNA reads TGTGCCAGCAGCTTAAGTCGGACAGACAATCAGCCCCAGCATTTT. Protein sequence: CASSLSRTDNQPQHF. The chain links TRBV7-2 to TRBJ1-5; TRBD1 might be the D (6 bases). The CDR3 is 15 amino acids. V gave up 2 bases and J gave up 3 bases, with 11 bases separating them. CDR1 is SGHTA, CDR2 FQGNSA, per germline.

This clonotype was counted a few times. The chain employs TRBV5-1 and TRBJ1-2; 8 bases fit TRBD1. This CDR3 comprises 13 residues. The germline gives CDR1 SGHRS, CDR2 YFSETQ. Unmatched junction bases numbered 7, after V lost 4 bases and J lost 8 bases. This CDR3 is CASSPETGVGYTF. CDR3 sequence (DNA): TGCGCCAGCAGCCCTGAGACAGGGGTGGGCTACACCTTC. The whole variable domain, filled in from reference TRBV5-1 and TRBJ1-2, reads KAGVTQTPRYLIKTRGQQVTLSCSPISGHRSVSWYQQTPGQGLQFLFEYFSETQRNKGNFPGRFSGRQFSNSRSEMNVSTLELGDSALYLCASSPETGVGYTFGSGTRLTVV.

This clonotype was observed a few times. The CDR3 region has the DNA TGTGCCAGCAGCTTAATCTGGGACAATGAGCAGTTCTTC. Translated: CASSLIWDNEQFF. The rearrangement joins TRBV7-6 to TRBJ2-1; D is uncertain. Germline CDR1 and CDR2: SGHVS and FNYEAQ. This CDR3 has 13 amino acids. V shed 2 bases and J shed 5 bases, with 7 bases lying between them.

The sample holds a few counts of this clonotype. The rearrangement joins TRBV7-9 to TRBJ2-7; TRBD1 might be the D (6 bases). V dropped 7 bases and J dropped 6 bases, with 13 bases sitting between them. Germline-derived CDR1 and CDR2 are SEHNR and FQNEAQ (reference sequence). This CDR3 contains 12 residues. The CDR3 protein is CASNQQGSEQYF. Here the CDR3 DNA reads TGTGCCAGCAACCAACAGGGCTCCGAGCAGTACTTC.

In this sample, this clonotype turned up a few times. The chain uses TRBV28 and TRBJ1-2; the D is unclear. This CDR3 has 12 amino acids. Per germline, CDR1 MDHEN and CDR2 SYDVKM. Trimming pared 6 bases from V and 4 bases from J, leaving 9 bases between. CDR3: CASSPEGYGYTF. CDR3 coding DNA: TGTGCCAGCAGCCCGGAAGGCTATGGCTACACCTTC.

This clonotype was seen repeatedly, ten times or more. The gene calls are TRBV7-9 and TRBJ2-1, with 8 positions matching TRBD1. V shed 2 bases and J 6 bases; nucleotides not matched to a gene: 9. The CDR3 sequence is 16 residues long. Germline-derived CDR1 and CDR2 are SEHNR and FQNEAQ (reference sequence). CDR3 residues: CASSLLGQGAPNEQFF. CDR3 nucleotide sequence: TGTGCCAGCAGCTTATTGGGTCAGGGGGCGCCCAATGAGCAGTTCTTC.

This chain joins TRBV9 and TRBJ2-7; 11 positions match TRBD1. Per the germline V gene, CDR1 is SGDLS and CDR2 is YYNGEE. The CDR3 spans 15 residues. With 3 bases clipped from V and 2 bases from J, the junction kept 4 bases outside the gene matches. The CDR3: CASSATGQGAYEQYF. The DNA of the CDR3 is TGTGCCAGCAGCGCAACGGGACAGGGGGCCTACGAGCAGTACTTC.

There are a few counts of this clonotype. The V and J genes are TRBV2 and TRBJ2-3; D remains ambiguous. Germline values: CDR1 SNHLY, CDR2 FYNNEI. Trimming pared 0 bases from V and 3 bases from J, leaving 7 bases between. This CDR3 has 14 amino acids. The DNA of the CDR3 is TGTGCCAGCAGTGAAGCTACACCTACAGATACGCAGTATTTT. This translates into CASSEATPTDTQYF.

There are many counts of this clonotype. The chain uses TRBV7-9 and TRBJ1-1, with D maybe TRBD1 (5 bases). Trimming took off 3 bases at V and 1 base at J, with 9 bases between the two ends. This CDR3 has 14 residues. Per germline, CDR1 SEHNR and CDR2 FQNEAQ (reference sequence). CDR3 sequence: CASSLTATNTEAFF. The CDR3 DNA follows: TGTGCCAGCAGCTTGACAGCCACGAACACTGAAGCTTTCTTT.

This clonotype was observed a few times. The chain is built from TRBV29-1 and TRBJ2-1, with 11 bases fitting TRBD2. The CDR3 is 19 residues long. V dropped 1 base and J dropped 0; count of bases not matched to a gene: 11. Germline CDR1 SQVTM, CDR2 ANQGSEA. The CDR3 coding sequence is TGCAGCGTTGAAGTTCAGCCGGCTAGCGGGGGGAGCTCCTACAATGAGCAGTTCTTC. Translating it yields CSVEVQPASGGSSYNEQFF.

The CDR3 nucleotides read TGCAGCGTTGAGGAAGGGACAGGAATCCCCGGGGAGCTGTTTTTT. Translation gives CSVEEGTGIPGELFF. The J gene is TRBJ2-2, the V gene TRBV29-1; 8 bases match TRBD1. Germline CDR1 is SQVTM and CDR2 is ANQGSEA. V was pared by 3 bases and J by 6 bases, with 9 bases of the junction left unmatched. The CDR3 contains 15 residues.

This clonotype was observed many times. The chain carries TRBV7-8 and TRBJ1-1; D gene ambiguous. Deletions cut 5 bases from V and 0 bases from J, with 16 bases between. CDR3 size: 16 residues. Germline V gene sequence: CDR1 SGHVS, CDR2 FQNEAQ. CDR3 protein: CASSLYSRAVNTEAFF. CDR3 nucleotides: TGTGCCAGCAGCCTGTATTCTCGGGCAGTGAACACTGAAGCTTTCTTT.

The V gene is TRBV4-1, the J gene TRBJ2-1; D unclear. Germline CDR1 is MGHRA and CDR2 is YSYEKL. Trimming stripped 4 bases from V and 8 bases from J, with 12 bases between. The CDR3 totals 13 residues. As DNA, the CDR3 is TGCGCCAGCAGCCCCGGGCCGTGGGATGAGCAGTTCTTC. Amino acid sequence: CASSPGPWDEQFF.

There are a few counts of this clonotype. CDR3 coding DNA: TGTGCCAGCAGTCGGGCGGGGAAAGCAGATACGCAGTATTTT. It yields the protein CASSRAGKADTQYF. This rearrangement joins TRBV12-3 or TRBV12-4 to TRBJ2-3, with D perhaps TRBD2 (6 bases). V was cut by 5 bases and J by 4 bases, with 13 bases left in between. The CDR3 runs 14 residues.

Written as DNA, the CDR3 is TGTGCCAGCAATCCACCGGGGGGCCTCGAGCAGTACTTC. Its protein is CASNPPGGLEQYF. This chain joins TRBV28 and TRBJ2-7; maybe TRBD2 (7 bases). V lost 7 bases, J lost 6 bases, and 16 bases lay in between. CDR3 length equals 13 residues. Germline CDR1 reads MDHEN; CDR2 reads SYDVKM.

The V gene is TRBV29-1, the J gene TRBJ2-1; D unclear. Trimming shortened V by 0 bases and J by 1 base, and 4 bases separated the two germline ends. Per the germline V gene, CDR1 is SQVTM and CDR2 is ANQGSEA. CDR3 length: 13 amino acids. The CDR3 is CSVEDGSYNEQFF. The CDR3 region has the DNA TGCAGCGTTGAAGACGGGTCCTACAATGAGCAGTTCTTC.

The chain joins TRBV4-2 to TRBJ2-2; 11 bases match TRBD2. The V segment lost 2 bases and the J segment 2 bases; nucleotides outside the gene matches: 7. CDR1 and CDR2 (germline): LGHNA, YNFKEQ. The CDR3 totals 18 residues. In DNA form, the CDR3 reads TGTGCCAGCAGCCAAACCACTAGCGGGGGCGAAAACACCGGGGAGCTGTTTTTT. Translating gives CASSQTTSGGENTGELFF.

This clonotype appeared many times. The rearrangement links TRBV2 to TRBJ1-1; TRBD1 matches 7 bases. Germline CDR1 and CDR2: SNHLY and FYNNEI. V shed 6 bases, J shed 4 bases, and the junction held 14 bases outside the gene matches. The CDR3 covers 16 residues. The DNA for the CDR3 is TGTGCCAGCAGCAACTCCGACAGGGAGGGTGTCACTGAAGCTTTCTTT. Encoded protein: CASSNSDREGVTEAFF.

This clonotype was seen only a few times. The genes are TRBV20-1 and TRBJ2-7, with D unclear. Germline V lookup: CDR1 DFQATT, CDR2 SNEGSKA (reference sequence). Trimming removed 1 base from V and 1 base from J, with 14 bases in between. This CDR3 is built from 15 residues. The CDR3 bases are TGCAGTGCTAGAGGACCTGACCAGCTATCCTACGAGCAGTACTTC. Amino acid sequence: CSARGPDQLSYEQYF.

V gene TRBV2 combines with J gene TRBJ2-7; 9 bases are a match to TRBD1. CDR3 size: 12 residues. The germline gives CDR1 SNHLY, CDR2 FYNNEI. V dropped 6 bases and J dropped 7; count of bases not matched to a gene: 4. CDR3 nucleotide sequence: TGTGCCAGCAGGAAGACAGGGGGAGAGCAGTACTTC. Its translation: CASRKTGGEQYF. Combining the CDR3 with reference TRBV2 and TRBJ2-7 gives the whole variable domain EPEVTQTPSHQVTQMGQEVILRCVPISNHLYFYWYRQILGQKVEFLVSFYNNEISEKSEIFDDQFSVERPDGSNFTLKIRSTKLEDSAMYFCASRKTGGEQYFGPGTRLTVT.

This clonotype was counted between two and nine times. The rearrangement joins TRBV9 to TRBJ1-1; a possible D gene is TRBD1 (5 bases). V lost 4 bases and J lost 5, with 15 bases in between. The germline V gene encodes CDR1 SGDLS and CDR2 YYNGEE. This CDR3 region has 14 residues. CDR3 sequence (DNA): TGTGCCAGCAGCCCCCCCGGGACGGTGACTGAAGCTTTCTTT. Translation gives CASSPPGTVTEAFF.